The entry below gives a single TCR beta chain sequence along with its context. This sample stems from a study of blood T cell repertoires in COVID-19. Trimming left V 4 bases short and J 5 bases short, with 11 bases between. Germline V gene data show CDR1 as LNHDA and CDR2 as SQIVND (reference sequence). The length of the CDR3 is 14 residues. Sequencing was performed with immunoSEQ multiplex PCR; in TCRdb, only in-frame clones are kept and a portion is missing. The top ten hold about 2.1% of the sample, which has some 220,000 clones, 80% to 85% seen once. The chain carries TRBV19 and TRBJ2-2; tentative D call: TRBD1 (5 bases). The TCR comes from a woman aged 55 to 70 with acute or convalescent COVID-19. Sequences were obtained from peripheral blood. The CDR3 loop is CASSTGFFTGELFF. As DNA, the CDR3 is TGTGCCAGTAGTACAGGGTTCTTTACCGGGGAGCTGTTTTTT. Drawing the rest from reference TRBV19 and TRBJ2-2, the complete variable domain is DGGITQSPKYLFRKEGQNVTLSCEQNLNHDAMYWYRQDPGQGLRLIYYSQIVNDFQKGDIAEGYSVSREKKESFPLTVTSAQKNPTAFYLCASSTGFFTGELFFGEGSRLTVL.